This T cell receptor (beta chain) was recovered during a study of radiotherapy plus CTLA-4 blockade in lung cancer (dated by TCRdb to between 2018 and 2020). In terms of the full investigation: Among enrolled patients, under 20% had an objective response and 31% reached disease control. Broad study findings and their caveats: The strongest predictors of response, as reported, were early dynamic changes in blood T cell clones along with a rise in serum interferon-beta after radiation. After treatment with radiotherapy and ipilimumab, TCR clones that originated in tumors expanded in peripheral blood.

In this study, focal radiation therapy paired with CTLA-4 blockade (ipilimumab) was tested in patients who had chemo-refractory metastatic non-small-cell lung cancer. Note on this clone: No antigen is known for it. No quality values exist for individual bases; no much larger clone is one base distant.

Libraries were built with the immunoSEQ multiplex PCR assay. TCRdb obtained this table from immuneACCESS and retained in-frame rearrangements with V and J assigned. These tables miss some clones; where compared with another copy, unresolved V genes account for less than half of the shortfall, and the remainder is unexplained. Within this sample are some 32,000 clones, with roughly 71% of them counted one time only. The top ten hold 4% of the sample. CDR1 and CDR2 were assigned from the germline V gene as SGHAT and FQNNGV. The CDR3 starts with the cysteine, ends with the phenylalanine, and has 11 residues. The only DNA kept is the CDR3, 33 bases in frame from the first base. V loses 5 bases, J loses 3 bases, and the germline ends lie 5 bases apart.

The sequence derives from a human donor with non-small cell lung cancer who had stable disease on radiotherapy plus ipilimumab. This chain joins TRBV11-2 to TRBJ2-7; no D gene is confidently identified. The material was peripheral blood, obtained from a patient treated with radiotherapy plus ipilimumab. The CDR3 protein: CASSQVYEQYF. The DNA sequence is as follows: TGTGCCAGCAGCCAGGTCTACGAGCAGTACTTC.